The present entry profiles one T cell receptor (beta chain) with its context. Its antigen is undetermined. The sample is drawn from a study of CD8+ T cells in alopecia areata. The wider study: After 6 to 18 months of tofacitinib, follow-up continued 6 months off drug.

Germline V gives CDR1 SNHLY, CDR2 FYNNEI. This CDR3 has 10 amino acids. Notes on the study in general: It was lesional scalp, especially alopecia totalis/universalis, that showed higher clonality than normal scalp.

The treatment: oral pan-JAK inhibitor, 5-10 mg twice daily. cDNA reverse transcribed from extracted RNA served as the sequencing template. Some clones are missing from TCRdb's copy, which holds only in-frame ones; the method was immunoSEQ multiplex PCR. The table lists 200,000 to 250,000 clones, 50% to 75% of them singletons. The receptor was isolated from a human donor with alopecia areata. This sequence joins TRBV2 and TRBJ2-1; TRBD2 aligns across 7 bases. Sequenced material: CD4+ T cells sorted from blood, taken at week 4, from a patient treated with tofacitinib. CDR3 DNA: TGTGTCGGGGGGTACAATGAGCAGTTCTTC. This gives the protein CVGGYNEQFF.